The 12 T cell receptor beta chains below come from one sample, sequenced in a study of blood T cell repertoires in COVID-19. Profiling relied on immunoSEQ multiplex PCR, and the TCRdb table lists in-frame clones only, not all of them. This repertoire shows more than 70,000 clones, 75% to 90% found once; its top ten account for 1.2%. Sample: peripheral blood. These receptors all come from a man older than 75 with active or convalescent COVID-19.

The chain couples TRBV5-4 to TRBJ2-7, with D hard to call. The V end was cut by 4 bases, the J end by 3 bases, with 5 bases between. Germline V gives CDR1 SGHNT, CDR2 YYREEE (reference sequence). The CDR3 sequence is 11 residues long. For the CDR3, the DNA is TGTGCCAGCAGCCAACTCTACGAGCAGTACTTC. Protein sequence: CASSQLYEQYF.

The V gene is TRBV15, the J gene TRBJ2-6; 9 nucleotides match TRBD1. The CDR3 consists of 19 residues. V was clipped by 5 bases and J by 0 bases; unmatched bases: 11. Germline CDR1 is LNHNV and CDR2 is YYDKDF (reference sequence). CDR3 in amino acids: CATSGLLGQGHSGANVLTF. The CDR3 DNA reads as TGTGCCACCAGCGGACTACTGGGACAGGGCCACTCTGGGGCCAACGTCCTGACTTTC.

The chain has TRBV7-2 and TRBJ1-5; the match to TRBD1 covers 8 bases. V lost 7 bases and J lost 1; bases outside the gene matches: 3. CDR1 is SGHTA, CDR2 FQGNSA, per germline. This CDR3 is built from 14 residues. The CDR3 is CASTDRGSNQPQHF. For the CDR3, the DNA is TGTGCCAGCACCGACAGGGGAAGCAATCAGCCCCAGCATTTT.

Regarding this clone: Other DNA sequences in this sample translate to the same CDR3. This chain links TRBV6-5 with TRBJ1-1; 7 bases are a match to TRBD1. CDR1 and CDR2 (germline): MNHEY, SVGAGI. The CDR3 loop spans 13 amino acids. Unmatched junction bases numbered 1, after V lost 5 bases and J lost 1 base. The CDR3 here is CASSTGANTEAFF. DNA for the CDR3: TGTGCCAGCAGTACAGGGGCGAACACTGAAGCTTTCTTT.

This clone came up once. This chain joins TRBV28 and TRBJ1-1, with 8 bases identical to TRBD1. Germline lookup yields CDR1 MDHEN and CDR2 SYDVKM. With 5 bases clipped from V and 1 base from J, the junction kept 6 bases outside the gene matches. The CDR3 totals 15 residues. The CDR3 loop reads CASSPTRGRNTEAFF. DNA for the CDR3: TGTGCCAGCAGTCCTACCAGGGGGCGGAACACTGAAGCTTTCTTT. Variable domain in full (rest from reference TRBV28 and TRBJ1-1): DVKVTQSSRYLVKRTGEKVFLECVQDMDHENMFWYRQDPGLGLRLIYFSYDVKMKEKGDIPEGYSVSREKKERFSLILESASTNQTSMYLCASSPTRGRNTEAFFGQGTRLTVV.

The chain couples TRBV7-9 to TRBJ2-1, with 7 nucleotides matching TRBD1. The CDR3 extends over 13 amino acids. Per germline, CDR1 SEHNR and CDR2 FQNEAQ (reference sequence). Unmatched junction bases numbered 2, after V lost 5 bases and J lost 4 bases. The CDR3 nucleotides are TGTGCCAGCAGCATGGACAGGTACAATGAGCAGTTCTTC. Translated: CASSMDRYNEQFF.

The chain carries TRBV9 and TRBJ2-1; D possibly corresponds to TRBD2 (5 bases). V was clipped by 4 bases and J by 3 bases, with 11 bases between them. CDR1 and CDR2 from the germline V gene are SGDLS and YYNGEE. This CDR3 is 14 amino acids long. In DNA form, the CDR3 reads TGTGCCAGCAGCCCCCAAGGAGGCTACAATGAGCAGTTCTTC. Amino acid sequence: CASSPQGGYNEQFF.

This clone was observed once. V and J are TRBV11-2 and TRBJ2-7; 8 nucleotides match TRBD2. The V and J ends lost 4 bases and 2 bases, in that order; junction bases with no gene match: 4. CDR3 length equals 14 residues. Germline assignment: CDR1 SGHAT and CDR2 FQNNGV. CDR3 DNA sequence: TGTGCCAGCAGCTGGGAGCGGGGGACCTACGAGCAGTACTTC. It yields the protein CASSWERGTYEQYF.

CDR3 in amino acids: CASTRGRGQQETQYF. The DNA of the CDR3 is TGTGCCAGCACCCGCGGGAGGGGACAACAAGAGACCCAGTACTTC. The J gene is TRBJ2-5, the V gene TRBV21-1; TRBD2 reflects the table's D call only, with no check against the DNA. TRBV21-1 is a pseudogene segment. This CDR3 contains 15 residues.

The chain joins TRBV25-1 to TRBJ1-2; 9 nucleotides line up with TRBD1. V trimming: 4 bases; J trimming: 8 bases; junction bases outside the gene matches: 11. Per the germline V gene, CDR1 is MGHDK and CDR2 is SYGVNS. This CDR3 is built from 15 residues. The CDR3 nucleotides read TGTGCCAGCAGTGGATACAGGGGGCTGGTGAGAGGCTACACCTTC. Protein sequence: CASSGYRGLVRGYTF.

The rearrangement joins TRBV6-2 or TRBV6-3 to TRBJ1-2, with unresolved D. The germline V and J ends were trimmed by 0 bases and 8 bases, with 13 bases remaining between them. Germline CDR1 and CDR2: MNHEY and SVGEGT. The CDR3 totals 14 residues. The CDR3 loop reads CASSYSRFLGGYTF. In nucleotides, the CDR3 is TGTGCCAGCAGTTACTCGAGGTTTCTCGGCGGCTACACCTTC.

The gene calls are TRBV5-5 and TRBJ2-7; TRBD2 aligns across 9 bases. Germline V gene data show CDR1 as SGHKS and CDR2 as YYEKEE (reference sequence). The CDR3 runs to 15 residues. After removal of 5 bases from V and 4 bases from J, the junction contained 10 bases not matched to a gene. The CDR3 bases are TGTGCCAGCAGTCCGGCGGGAGGGGCAAGGTACGAGCAGTACTTC. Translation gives CASSPAGGARYEQYF.